Listed here is a single T cell receptor (beta chain). Its specificity is not known. The data belong to a study of cytotoxic CD8 clonotypes in ibrutinib-treated CLL. Overall study: The taking of response samples occurred after a median roughly twelve months of treatment, with a range of 6 to 36.

The protocol was immunoSEQ multiplex PCR, while the TCRdb copy is restricted to in-frame clones and leaves out a portion. The table shows 150,000 to 200,000 clones, with approximately 80% occurring only once. Study-wide findings and caveats: Patients showed higher baseline clonality than age-matched healthy donors, and it tracked circulating CD8+ T-cell counts.

This CDR3 region has 15 residues. Germline V gene sequence: CDR1 SGHVS, CDR2 FQNEAQ. V was pared by 6 bases and J by 3 bases, with 7 bases of the junction left unmatched. The V call is TRBV7-8, the J call TRBJ2-1; 8 bases fit TRBD2. This TCR was recovered from a human donor with chronic lymphocytic leukemia. Specimen: PBMCs, collected after 12 months of ibrutinib treatment. CDR3 nucleotide sequence: TGTGCCAGCAGGGCAACTAGCGGAGGCTACAATGAGCAGTTCTTC. This sequence encodes CASRATSGGYNEQFF.